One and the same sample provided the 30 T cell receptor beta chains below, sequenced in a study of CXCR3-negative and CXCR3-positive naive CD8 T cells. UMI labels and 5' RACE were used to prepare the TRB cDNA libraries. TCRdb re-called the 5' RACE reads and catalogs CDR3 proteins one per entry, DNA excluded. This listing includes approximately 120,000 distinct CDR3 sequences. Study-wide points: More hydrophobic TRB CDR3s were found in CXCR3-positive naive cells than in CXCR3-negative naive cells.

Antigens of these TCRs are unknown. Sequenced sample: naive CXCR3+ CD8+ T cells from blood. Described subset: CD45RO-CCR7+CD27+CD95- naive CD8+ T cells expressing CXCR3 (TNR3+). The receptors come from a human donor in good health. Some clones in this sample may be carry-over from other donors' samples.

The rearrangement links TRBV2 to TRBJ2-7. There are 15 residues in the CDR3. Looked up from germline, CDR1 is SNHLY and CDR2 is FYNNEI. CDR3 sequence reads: CASSEAGGSSYEQYF.

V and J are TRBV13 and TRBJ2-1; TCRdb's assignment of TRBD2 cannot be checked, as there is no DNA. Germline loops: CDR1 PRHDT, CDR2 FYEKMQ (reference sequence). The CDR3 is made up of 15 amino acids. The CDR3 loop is CASSPRTSGIPEQFF.

The CDR3 sequence is CAWSPTDRGETGELFF. The rearrangement links TRBV30 to TRBJ2-2; absent DNA, TCRdb's TRBD1 call cannot be checked. Germline V lookup: CDR1 GTSNPN, CDR2 SVGIG (reference sequence). The CDR3 is 16 amino acids.

The CDR3 here is CASSLDPVGELFF. The chain is built from TRBV7-6 and TRBJ2-2; TCRdb designates TRBD1, a call that cannot be tested without DNA. The CDR3 loop spans 13 amino acids. In germline, CDR1 is SGHVS, CDR2 FNYEAQ.

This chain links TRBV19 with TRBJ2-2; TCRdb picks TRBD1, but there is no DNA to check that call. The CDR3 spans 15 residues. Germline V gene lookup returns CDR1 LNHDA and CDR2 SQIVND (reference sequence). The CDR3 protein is CASNPRTGRIGELFF.

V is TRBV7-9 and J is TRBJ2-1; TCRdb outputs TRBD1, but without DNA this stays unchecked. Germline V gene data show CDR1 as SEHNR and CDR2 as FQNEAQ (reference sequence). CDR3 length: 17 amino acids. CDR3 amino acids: CASTRRPGQGAGDEQFF.

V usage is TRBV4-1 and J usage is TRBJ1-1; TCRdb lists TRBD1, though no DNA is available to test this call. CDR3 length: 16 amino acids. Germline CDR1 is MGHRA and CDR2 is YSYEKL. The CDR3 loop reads CASSHDLLGANTEAFF.

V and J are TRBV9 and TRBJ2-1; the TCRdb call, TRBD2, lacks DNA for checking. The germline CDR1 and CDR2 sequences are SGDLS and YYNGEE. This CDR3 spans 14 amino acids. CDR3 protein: CASMAGGPKNEQFF.

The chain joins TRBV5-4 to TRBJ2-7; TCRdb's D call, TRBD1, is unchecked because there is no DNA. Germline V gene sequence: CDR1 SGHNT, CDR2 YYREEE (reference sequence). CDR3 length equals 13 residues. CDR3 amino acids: CASSSRQAYEQYF.

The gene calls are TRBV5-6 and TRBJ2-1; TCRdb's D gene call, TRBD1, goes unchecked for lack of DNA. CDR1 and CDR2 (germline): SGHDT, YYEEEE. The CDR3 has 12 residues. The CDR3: CASSFQGDEQFF.

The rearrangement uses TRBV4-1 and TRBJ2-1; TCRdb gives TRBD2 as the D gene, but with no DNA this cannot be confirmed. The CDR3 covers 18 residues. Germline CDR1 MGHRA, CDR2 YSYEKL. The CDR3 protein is CASSPGLAGVISYNEQFF.

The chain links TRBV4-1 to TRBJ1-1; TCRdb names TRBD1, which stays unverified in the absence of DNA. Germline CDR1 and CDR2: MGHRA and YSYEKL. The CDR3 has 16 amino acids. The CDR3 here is CASSQGPALGNTEAFF.

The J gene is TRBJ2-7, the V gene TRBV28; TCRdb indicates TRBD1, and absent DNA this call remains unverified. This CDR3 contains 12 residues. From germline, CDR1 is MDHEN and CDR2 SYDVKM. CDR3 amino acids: CASSWGDYEQYF.

The CDR3 sequence: CSVEEEGSGKEQYF. The V gene is TRBV29-1, the J gene TRBJ2-7; TCRdb reports TRBD2, a call that lacks DNA to check it against. The CDR3 has 14 residues. The germline gives CDR1 SQVTM, CDR2 ANQGSEA.

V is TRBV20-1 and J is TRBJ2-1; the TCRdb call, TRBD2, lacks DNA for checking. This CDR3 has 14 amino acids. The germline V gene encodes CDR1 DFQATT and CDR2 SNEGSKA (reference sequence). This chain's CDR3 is CSARGLADYNEQFF.

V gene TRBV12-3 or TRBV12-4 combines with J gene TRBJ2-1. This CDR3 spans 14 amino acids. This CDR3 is CASSLADQDNEQFF.

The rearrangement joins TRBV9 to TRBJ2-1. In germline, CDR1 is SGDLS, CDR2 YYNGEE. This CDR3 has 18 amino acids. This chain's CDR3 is CASSVDWLISGVYNEQFF. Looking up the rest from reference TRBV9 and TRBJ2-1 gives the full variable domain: DSGVTQTPKHLITATGQRVTLRCSPRSGDLSVYWYQQSLDQGLQFLIQYYNGEERAKGNILERFSAQQFPDLHSELNLSSLELGDSALYFCASSVDWLISGVYNEQFFGPGTRLTVL.

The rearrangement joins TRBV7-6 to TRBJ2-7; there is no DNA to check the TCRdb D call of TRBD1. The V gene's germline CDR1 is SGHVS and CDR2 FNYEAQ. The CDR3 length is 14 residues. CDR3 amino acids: CASSSGTGGNEQYF.

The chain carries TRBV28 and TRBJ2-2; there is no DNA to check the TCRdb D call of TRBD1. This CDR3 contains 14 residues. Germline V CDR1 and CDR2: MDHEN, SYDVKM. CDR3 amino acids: CASSPGGGTGELFF.

The CDR3 here is CASSNGGGFGETQYF. V usage is TRBV6-5 and J usage is TRBJ2-5; TCRdb names TRBD1, which stays unverified in the absence of DNA. The CDR3 length is 15 residues. Germline V gives CDR1 MNHEY, CDR2 SVGAGI.

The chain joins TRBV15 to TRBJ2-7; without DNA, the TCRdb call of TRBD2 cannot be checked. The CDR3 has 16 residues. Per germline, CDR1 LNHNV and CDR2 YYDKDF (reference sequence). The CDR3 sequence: CATSRDVLGTGYEQYF.

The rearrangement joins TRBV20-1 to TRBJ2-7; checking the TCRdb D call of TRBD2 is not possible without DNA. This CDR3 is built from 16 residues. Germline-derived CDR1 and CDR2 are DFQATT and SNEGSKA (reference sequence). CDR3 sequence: CSAEPELAGGPYEQYF.

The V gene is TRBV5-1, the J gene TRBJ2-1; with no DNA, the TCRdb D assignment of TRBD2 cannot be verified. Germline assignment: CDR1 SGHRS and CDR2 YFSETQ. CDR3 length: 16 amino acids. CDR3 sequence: CASSLGESSPHNEQFF.

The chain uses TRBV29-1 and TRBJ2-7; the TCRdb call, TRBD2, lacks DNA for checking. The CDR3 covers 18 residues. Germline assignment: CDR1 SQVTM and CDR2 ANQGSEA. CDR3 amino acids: CSVDQGFTAGGALWEQYF.

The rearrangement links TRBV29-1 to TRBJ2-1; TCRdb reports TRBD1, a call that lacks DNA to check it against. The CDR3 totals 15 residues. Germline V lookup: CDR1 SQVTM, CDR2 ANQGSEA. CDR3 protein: CSVIQQGAGAREQFF.

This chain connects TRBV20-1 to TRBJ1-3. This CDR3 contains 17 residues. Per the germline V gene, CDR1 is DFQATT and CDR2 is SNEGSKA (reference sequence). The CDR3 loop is CSARDRFSLSSGNTIYF.

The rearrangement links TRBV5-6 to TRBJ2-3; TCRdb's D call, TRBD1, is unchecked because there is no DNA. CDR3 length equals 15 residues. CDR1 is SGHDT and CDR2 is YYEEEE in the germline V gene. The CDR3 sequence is CASSLQGAQTDTQYF.

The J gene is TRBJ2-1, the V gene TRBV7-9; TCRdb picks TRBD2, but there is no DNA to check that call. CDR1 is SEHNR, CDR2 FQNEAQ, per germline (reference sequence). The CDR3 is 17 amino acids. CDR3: CASSWAQAGGPRNEQFF.

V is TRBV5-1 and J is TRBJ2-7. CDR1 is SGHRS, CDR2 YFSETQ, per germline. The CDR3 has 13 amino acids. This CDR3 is CASSSTAAYEQYF.

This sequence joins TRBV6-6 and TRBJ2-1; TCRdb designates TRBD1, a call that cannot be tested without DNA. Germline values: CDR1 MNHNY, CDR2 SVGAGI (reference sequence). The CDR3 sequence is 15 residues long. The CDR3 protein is CASSYPGTGYNEQFF.